The 7 T cell receptor beta chains below all came from one sample that was sequenced in a study of T-cell memory formation after mild COVID-19 (dated by TCRdb to about 2021). Receptor amplification or capture employed 5' RACE. The sequencer listed for this sample is Illumina NovaSeq 6000. The raw public data were reprocessed by TCRdb itself: fastp quality trimming at Q25, MiXCR clonotype calling, in-frame beta chains only. Every distinct CDR3 protein forms one entry, paired with its most common genes and DNA. The sample table lists about 1,600 distinct CDR3 sequences, roughly 60% of them with a count of one. About a tenth of the sample rests with the top ten. Sequencing was performed on PBMCs or a T cell subset sorted from them (not recorded which). The receptors derive from an adult who had mild COVID-19 (a few samples of this study predate the infection). The sample titles of this study are shuffled in the database, so cell type and time point are left out.

By sample fraction, this clonotype is medium-sized. The genes are TRBV19 and TRBJ2-6; 8 nucleotides line up with TRBD1. Germline CDR1 and CDR2: LNHDA and SQIVND (reference sequence). V lost 10 bases to trimming and J lost 0 bases; unmatched junction nucleotides: 8. This CDR3 region has 16 residues. For the CDR3, the DNA is TGTGCCACCGCCGGGGACAGGCGCTCTGGGGCCAACGTCCTGACTTTC. This sequence encodes CATAGDRRSGANVLTF.

The chain combines TRBV5-1 with TRBJ2-1, with a weak D call TRBD2 (6 bases). The CDR3 is made up of 16 amino acids. The germline V and J ends were trimmed by 4 bases and 1 base, with 15 bases remaining between them. Per germline, CDR1 SGHRS and CDR2 YFSETQ. The CDR3 nucleotides read TGCGCCAGCAGCCACGGGACTCGCCAATCCTACAATGAGCAGTTCTTC. It encodes CASSHGTRQSYNEQFF.

V usage is TRBV5-1 and J usage is TRBJ1-1; a weak D match, TRBD1 (5 bases). The CDR3 runs 15 residues. The germline V gene encodes CDR1 SGHRS and CDR2 YFSETQ. V was clipped by 0 bases and J by 0 bases, with 9 bases between them. The CDR3, as DNA: TGCGCCAGCAGCTTGGAGACAGACATGAACACTGAAGCTTTCTTT. This encodes CASSLETDMNTEAFF.

The chain joins TRBV5-1 to TRBJ2-7, with 11 bases lining up with TRBD2. The CDR3 length is 17 residues. Germline V gene sequence: CDR1 SGHRS, CDR2 YFSETQ. V was clipped by 4 bases and J by 0 bases; unmatched bases: 9. DNA for the CDR3: TGCGCCAGCAGCCCACCTACTAGCGGGGGCTTCTCCTACGAGCAGTACTTC. Translating gives CASSPPTSGGFSYEQYF.

The V and J genes are TRBV6-5 and TRBJ2-1; 11 nucleotides match TRBD2. Germline loops: CDR1 MNHEY, CDR2 SVGAGI. The CDR3 length is 13 residues. The J segment lost 15 bases and the V segment lost 8 bases, leaving 12 bases of the junction unmatched. The CDR3, as DNA: TGTGCCAGCTGCCCGCTAGCGGGGGGCGAGTGGTTCTTC. Translation: CASCPLAGGEWFF.

This clonotype qualifies as medium-sized (0.01 to 0.1%). The chain carries TRBV24-1 and TRBJ2-1; TRBD2 aligns across 14 bases. Germline lookup yields CDR1 KGHDR and CDR2 SFDVKD. The CDR3 length is 20 residues. Losses at the gene ends were 0 bases for V and 6 bases for J; bases not matched to a gene: 12. DNA of the CDR3: TGTGCCACCAGTGATTTGGAGCAGGGACTAGCGGGAGAATACCTCAATGAGCAGTTCTTC. It yields the protein CATSDLEQGLAGEYLNEQFF.

This clonotype was observed a handful of times. No conserved phenylalanine or tryptophan ends this CDR3, so it is likely a read error. The limits of the CDR3 on the DNA are not certain, so only TCRdb's listed CDR3 is given. The CDR3 here is CAMGPGLLCWALLCLL. This chain uses TRBV4-2 with TRBJ2-2; the listed D gene, TRBD1, was not tested against the DNA. Looked up from germline, CDR1 is LGHNA and CDR2 is YNFKEQ. The CDR3 sequence runs 16 residues, both termini included.